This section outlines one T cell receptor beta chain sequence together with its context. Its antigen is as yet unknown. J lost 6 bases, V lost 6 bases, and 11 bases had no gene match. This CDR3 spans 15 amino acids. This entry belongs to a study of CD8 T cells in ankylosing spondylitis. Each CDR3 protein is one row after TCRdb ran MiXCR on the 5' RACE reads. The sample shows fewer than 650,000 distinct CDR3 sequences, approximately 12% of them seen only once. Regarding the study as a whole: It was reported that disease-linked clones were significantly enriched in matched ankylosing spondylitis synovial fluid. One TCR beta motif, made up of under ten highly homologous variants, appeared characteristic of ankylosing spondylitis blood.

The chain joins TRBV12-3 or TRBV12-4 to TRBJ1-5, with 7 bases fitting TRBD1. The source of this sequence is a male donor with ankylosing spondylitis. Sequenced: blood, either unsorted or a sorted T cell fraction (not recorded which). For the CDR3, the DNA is TGTGCCAGCAGACTAACGACAGGGCGGGGTCAGCCCCAGCATTTT. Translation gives CASRLTTGRGQPQHF.